This note documents a single TCR beta chain sequence. No antigen is known for it. This specimen belongs to a study of beta chain features in type 1 diabetes. Study observations and caveats: A greater similarity of naive, central memory and Treg TCRB repertoires was seen among patients than among healthy donors. Insertions were fewer and deletions more numerous at VDJ junctions in type 1 diabetes patients. Across all four CD4+ subsets, people with type 1 diabetes showed modestly shorter TCRB CDR3s.

CD4+ cells of the naive, central memory, regulatory and stem cell-like memory types were sorted via CD45RO/CCR7/CD25/CD127/CD95/CD27. The length of the CDR3 is 14 residues. V was cut by 1 base and J by 6 bases, with 13 bases left in between. Looked up from germline, CDR1 is MDHEN and CDR2 is SYDVKM. Investigators reverse transcribed all isolated RNA, so they sequenced expressed TCRB transcripts. Assay used: immunoSEQ multiplex PCR; TCRdb lists only in-frame clones, some missing. The sample lists 250,000 to 350,000 clones, about 15% occurring once. Sample: naive CD4+ T cells from blood. The rearrangement links TRBV28 to TRBJ2-7; D uncertain. The receptor was isolated from a young man with type 1 diabetes. CDR3 amino acids: CASSLSSRVIEQYF. In DNA, the CDR3 is TGTGCCAGCAGTTTATCCTCTCGGGTTATCGAGCAGTACTTC.